Listed here is a single T cell receptor beta chain. This sample stems from a study of OX40 agonist ivuxolimab in advanced cancers. Study-wide background: Three partial responders included one hepatocellular carcinoma patient and two cutaneous melanoma patients.

Clones were sequenced by immunoSEQ multiplex PCR, and TCRdb holds only the in-frame ones, with some missing. The sample lists 15,000 to 20,000 clones; 60% to 85% were seen once. Blood samples were obtained at baseline, cycle 4 day 1, and cycle 7 day 1. Germline-derived CDR1 and CDR2 are MNHEY and SMNVEV (reference sequence). V lost 0 bases and J lost 2, with 7 bases in between. The CDR3 runs 14 residues. Sequences were derived from CD4+ or CD8+ T cells sorted from blood, sampled in a trial of the OX40 agonist ivuxolimab. The TCR originated in an adult with an advanced solid tumor such as melanoma, head and neck, liver or kidney cancer. The J gene is TRBJ1-1, the V gene TRBV27, with D uncertain. The DNA for the CDR3 is TGTGCCAGCAGTTTATCTGCAGCTAACACTGAAGCTTTCTTT. This codes for CASSLSAANTEAFF.